The present T cell receptor beta chain was sequenced within a study of CD8+ T cells in alopecia areata. Across the study: Treated patients were dosed with oral tofacitinib, taking 5 to 10 mg twice daily.

Extracted RNA was reverse transcribed, and the resulting cDNA served as sequencing template. TCRdb's table, derived via immunoSEQ multiplex PCR, lists solely in-frame clones and lacks some. The sample contains nearly 110,000 clones, around 84% of which appear only once. V lost 6 bases and J lost 3, with 8 bases in between. The V gene's germline CDR1 is GTSNPN and CDR2 SVGIG (reference sequence). This CDR3 is 11 amino acids long. Treatment indicated: oral pan-JAK inhibitor, 5-10 mg twice daily. Sampling of alopecia areata patients yielded lesional scalp punch biopsies as well as peripheral blood. J is TRBJ1-1 and V is TRBV30; D remains ambiguous. Source: CD8+ T cells sorted from blood, taken at week 24, from a patient treated with tofacitinib. The clonotype comes from a human donor with alopecia areata. CDR3 nucleotide sequence: TGTGCCTGTAAGAGCTACACTGAAGCTTTCTTT. It is translated as CACKSYTEAFF.